The 21 T cell receptor beta chains in this list originate from one sample, sequenced in a study of cytomegalovirus exposure and HLA in healthy donors. Both 60 Vbeta primers and 13 Jbeta primers went into the PCR. Some clones are missing from TCRdb's copy, which holds only in-frame ones; the method was immunoSEQ multiplex PCR. The sample holds about 160,000 clones, about 75% seen once. The sample was PBMCs. The receptors originated from a female donor in good health and CMV-seronegative.

This clone appeared a few times. The V call is TRBV5-6, the J call TRBJ2-5; possibly TRBD2 for D (5 bases). The J call may be incorrect, as the DNA end agrees better with TRBJ2-7. Germline CDR1 and CDR2: SGHDT and YYEEEE. This CDR3 is 15 amino acids long. In DNA form, the CDR3 reads TGTGCCAGCAGCCACGGACTCGCGAGCTCCTACGAGCAGTACTTC. Translated, it gives CASSHGLASSYEQYF.

The chain is built from TRBV7-7 and TRBJ2-1, with 12 bases identical to TRBD1. This CDR3 is 14 amino acids long. Germline CDR1 SSHAT, CDR2 FNYEAQ (reference sequence). V trimming: 6 bases; J trimming: 7 bases; junction bases outside the gene matches: 4. Here the CDR3 reads CASSKGQGANEQFF. CDR3 bases: TGTGCCAGCAGTAAGGGACAGGGGGCGAATGAGCAGTTCTTC.

The chain employs TRBV15 and TRBJ1-2; possibly TRBD1 for D (5 bases). Trimming stripped 8 bases from V and 4 bases from J, with 14 bases between. This CDR3 has 13 residues. Germline CDR1 reads LNHNV; CDR2 reads YYDKDF (reference sequence). The chain's CDR3 is CATGLGEGYGYTF. CDR3 coding DNA: TGTGCCACCGGCCTGGGGGAGGGCTATGGCTACACCTTC.

V is TRBV7-6 and J is TRBJ2-1, with TRBD2 identical over 7 bases. The CDR3 covers 14 residues. Germline CDR1 SGHVS, CDR2 FNYEAQ. V dropped 3 bases and J dropped 6; count of bases not matched to a gene: 5. CDR3 DNA: TGTGCCAGCAGCTTCTCCCGACTAGCCAATGAGCAGTTCTTC. Translated: CASSFSRLANEQFF.

The chain uses TRBV5-4 and TRBJ1-1; 8 bases agree with TRBD1. Germline-derived CDR1 and CDR2 are SGHNT and YYREEE (reference sequence). The CDR3 length is 15 residues. With 4 bases clipped from V and 5 bases from J, the junction kept 10 bases outside the gene matches. The CDR3 nucleotides are TGTGCCAGCAGCGCATCCGACAGGGGTGAAACTGAAGCTTTCTTT. Protein sequence: CASSASDRGETEAFF.

The chain is built from TRBV5-1 and TRBJ2-3; the D gene is possibly TRBD1 (5 bases). Germline CDR1 is SGHRS and CDR2 is YFSETQ. CDR3 length: 13 residues. Trimming pared 2 bases from V and 9 bases from J, leaving 13 bases between. The DNA of the CDR3 is TGCGCCAGCAGCTTCACAGGTCAGGGAACGCAGTATTTT. Amino acids: CASSFTGQGTQYF.

The rearrangement links TRBV18 to TRBJ1-4; no reliable D call. The length of the CDR3 is 17 residues. Germline values: CDR1 KGHSH, CDR2 LQKENI. V was clipped by 4 bases and J by 5 bases, with 20 bases between them. The CDR3 bases are TGTGCCAGCTCACGAGTCGCCCAGCAGGCTCGGAATGAAAAACTGTTTTTT. Encoded protein: CASSRVAQQARNEKLFF. The variable domain in full, with the rest retrieved from reference TRBV18 and TRBJ1-4, is NAGVMQNPRHLVRRRGQEARLRCSPMKGHSHVYWYRQLPEEGLKFMVYLQKENIIDESGMPKERFSAEFPKEGPSILRIQQVVRGDSAAYFCASSRVAQQARNEKLFFGSGTQLSVL.

The chain has TRBV6-6 and TRBJ2-1, with a tentative D call TRBD1 (5 bases). Germline V gene data show CDR1 as MNHNY and CDR2 as SVGAGI (reference sequence). The CDR3 sequence is 15 residues long. With 6 bases removed from V and 6 bases from J, the gap between germline ends came to 18 bases. DNA for the CDR3: TGTGCCAGCAGCATGAGTAGGGGTGCCGGCAATGAGCAGTTCTTC. The encoded protein is CASSMSRGAGNEQFF.

The chain combines TRBV15 with TRBJ2-1; the D gene is possibly TRBD1 (6 bases). V shed 3 bases and J shed 0 bases, with 9 bases lying between them. Per germline, CDR1 LNHNV and CDR2 YYDKDF (reference sequence). CDR3 length equals 15 residues. CDR3: CATSSGQISYNEQFF. In DNA form, the CDR3 reads TGTGCCACCAGCAGCGGACAGATCTCCTACAATGAGCAGTTCTTC.

This sequence joins TRBV5-6 and TRBJ1-2, with TRBD1 matching over 9 bases. CDR1 is SGHDT and CDR2 is YYEEEE in the germline V gene. Trimming cost V 4 bases and J 8 bases; bases outside gene matches: 12. This CDR3 is 15 amino acids long. CDR3 nucleotides: TGTGCCAGCAGCGATGGGGGGACAGGGAGGAAGGGCTACACCTTC. Residues: CASSDGGTGRKGYTF.

V is TRBV9 and J is TRBJ2-2; D is undetermined. Germline loops: CDR1 SGDLS, CDR2 YYNGEE. Trimming removed 0 bases from V and 6 bases from J, with 9 bases in between. This CDR3 is 14 amino acids long. The CDR3 DNA reads as TGTGCCAGCAGCGTAGCTCCCTCCTCCGGGGAGCTGTTTTTT. It codes for CASSVAPSSGELFF.

This chain uses TRBV5-1 with TRBJ2-7; D may be TRBD1 (5 bases). The last part of the DNA fits TRBJ2-5 better; the J call may be wrong. This CDR3 has 11 residues. In germline, CDR1 is SGHRS, CDR2 YFSETQ. The chain's CDR3 is CASSDTGTQYF. The CDR3 DNA sequence: TGCGCCAGCAGCGATACAGGGACCCAGTACTTC.

The chain combines TRBV2 with TRBJ2-7; D uncertain. The V end lost 4 bases, the J end lost 0 bases, and 4 bases lay between the germline ends. The CDR3 length is 12 residues. CDR1 is SNHLY and CDR2 is FYNNEI in the germline V gene. The CDR3 loop is CASSAYSYEQYF. Here the CDR3 DNA reads TGTGCCAGCAGTGCCTACTCCTACGAGCAGTACTTC.

This sequence joins TRBV11-1 and TRBJ2-1, with D perhaps matching TRBD2 (5 bases). The germline V gene encodes CDR1 SGHAT and CDR2 FQDESV (reference sequence). V was shortened by 5 bases and J by 6 bases, with 14 bases between the two germline ends. The CDR3 totals 14 residues. The CDR3 reads CASSPGLIGNEQFF. For the CDR3, the DNA is TGTGCCAGCAGCCCCGGACTTATCGGCAATGAGCAGTTCTTC.

This sequence joins TRBV27 and TRBJ1-2, with TRBD1 matching 10 bases. V shed 5 bases, J shed 4 bases, and the junction held 10 bases outside the gene matches. Per the germline V gene, CDR1 is MNHEY and CDR2 is SMNVEV (reference sequence). There are 16 residues in the CDR3. Here the CDR3 reads CASSPRGQGGLYGYTF. CDR3 nucleotide sequence: TGTGCCAGCAGTCCCCGTGGACAGGGGGGGCTCTATGGCTACACCTTC.

This clone appeared once. The J gene is TRBJ2-7, the V gene TRBV29-1; 12 bases map to TRBD2. CDR1 and CDR2 from the germline V gene are SQVTM and ANQGSEA. CDR3 length: 13 residues. The V and J ends lost 6 bases and 5 bases, in that order; junction bases with no gene match: 5. CDR3 protein: CSVGRLAGDEQYF. The CDR3 DNA is TGCAGCGTGGGTAGACTAGCGGGAGACGAGCAGTACTTC.

The chain uses TRBV19 and TRBJ2-1; possible D gene TRBD2, 5 bases. Germline V gene sequence: CDR1 LNHDA, CDR2 SQIVND (reference sequence). CDR3 length: 13 residues. V was clipped by 6 bases and J by 6 bases, with 12 bases between them. Here the CDR3 reads CASRSELVNEQFF. The CDR3 DNA sequence: TGTGCCAGTAGGTCAGAACTAGTCAATGAGCAGTTCTTC.

Here the CDR3 reads CASSEGWKGDYGYTF. Here the CDR3 DNA reads TGTGCCAGCAGTGAGGGTTGGAAGGGGGACTATGGCTACACCTTC. This chain uses TRBV6-1 with TRBJ1-2, with D perhaps TRBD1 (6 bases). The CDR3 contains 15 residues. The V gene's germline CDR1 is MNHNS and CDR2 SASEGT. V gave up 3 bases and J gave up 3 bases, with 14 bases separating them.

The chain couples TRBV9 to TRBJ2-2; 7 nucleotides align to TRBD2. The V gene end was trimmed by 4 bases and the J gene end by 5 bases; junction bases not matched to a gene: 8. The CDR3 consists of 15 residues. Germline V gives CDR1 SGDLS, CDR2 YYNGEE. CDR3 amino acids: CASSPRQGGTGELFF. CDR3 nucleotides: TGTGCCAGCAGCCCCCGGCAGGGAGGGACCGGGGAGCTGTTTTTT.

This sequence joins TRBV6-1 and TRBJ1-5; D remains unclear. In germline, CDR1 is MNHNS, CDR2 SASEGT. The CDR3 consists of 15 residues. With 2 bases removed from V and 6 bases from J, the gap between germline ends came to 14 bases. The CDR3 DNA reads TGTGCCAGCAGTGAAAACCCTATCACGGGTCAGCCCCAGCATTTT. It is translated as CASSENPITGQPQHF.

The chain recombines TRBV29-1 with TRBJ1-3; a weak D match, TRBD1 (6 bases). This CDR3 region has 13 residues. Germline CDR1 is SQVTM and CDR2 is ANQGSEA. Trimming shortened V by 7 bases and J by 0 bases, and 10 bases separated the two germline ends. CDR3 region: CSAWTVSGNTIYF. The CDR3 DNA follows: TGCAGCGCCTGGACAGTCTCTGGAAACACCATATATTTT.